This T cell receptor beta chain was identified in a study of T cell repertoires in cytomegalovirus infection. Study overall: Selection of CMV epitopes for the study included recently identified HLA-C-restricted and well-studied HLA-B-restricted ones. CMV infection plus the matching HLA type was flagged by public TCR beta signatures. Points from the study as a whole: In two of eight donors, the top clonotype was HLA-C-restricted CMV-specific.

CDR3 length equals 12 residues. With 10 bases removed from V and 3 bases from J, the gap between germline ends came to 13 bases. Germline CDR1 and CDR2: ENHRY and SYGVKD. This clonotype occurred a few times. The antigen is undetermined. TCRdb itself ran the reads through MiXCR, one entry per CDR3 protein. Of about 220,000 distinct CDR3 sequences listed, 35% to 40% were seen once; the top ten hold approximately 60%. The specimen comprised CD8+ T cells from cultured PBMCs, sampled from culture after CMV antigen stimulation. The TCR sequence derives from a human donor in good health (CMV status not recorded). Some clones in this sample may be carry-over from other donors' samples. The chain carries TRBV10-3 and TRBJ2-7; D perhaps matches TRBD1 (5 bases). The CDR3 DNA sequence: TGTGCCACATCTCGTCAGGGCTACGAGCAGTACTTC. It codes for CATSRQGYEQYF.